At least ten counts were recorded for the clone carrying this T cell receptor (beta chain). Molecular barcoding with unique molecular identifiers was used for the TCRbeta library. Using its own MiXCR run on the PCR reads, TCRdb lists one record per CDR3 protein. The data show a few hundred thousand distinct CDR3 sequences, 13% seen once. The germline CDR1 and CDR2 sequences are SGHRS and YFSETQ. This CDR3 comprises 15 residues. V lost 4 bases, J lost 2 bases, and 16 bases lay in between. This record comes from a study of T-cell reconstitution after alpha-beta-depleted transplantation in children. The V gene is TRBV5-1, the J gene TRBJ2-7; no reliable D call. Sequences were derived from PBMCs, mostly from graft donor cells, sampled 360 days after TCRalphabeta/CD19-depleted stem cell transplant. This TCR derives from a male patient between 10 and 17 years old who had a stem cell transplant for acute myeloid leukemia, so the T cells may come from the graft donor. The CDR3 nucleotides are TGCGCCAGCAGCCGAAGGACCCTTACCCCCTACGAGCAGTACTTC. Translation: CASSRRTLTPYEQYF.